One sample yielded the 4 T cell receptor beta chains listed below, sequenced in a study of CD8 T cells in Susac syndrome. With random hexamers, reverse transcription was performed on about 0.5 to 1 ug of RNA. TCRdb fed the immunoSEQ multiplex PCR reads into MiXCR, producing one record per CDR3 protein. Here the sample spans 180,000 or so distinct CDR3 sequences, approximately 95% being singletons. The source material was CD4+ T cells from PBMCs. Receptor source: a human donor in good health.

This clonotype was observed a single time. The chain is built from TRBV20-1 and TRBJ2-1; D is possibly TRBD2 (6 bases). The germline V and J ends were trimmed by 6 bases and 7 bases, with 22 bases remaining between them. In germline, CDR1 is DFQATT, CDR2 SNEGSKA (reference sequence). This CDR3 region has 15 residues. In DNA form, the CDR3 reads TGCAGTGCACCCCCCGCCGGGGGTACTTTGAATGAGCAGTTCTTC. It encodes CSAPPAGGTLNEQFF.

The chain joins TRBV6-2 or TRBV6-3 to TRBJ1-5; D may be TRBD1 (5 bases). V shed 2 bases and J shed 10 bases, with 12 bases lying between them. The CDR3 loop spans 13 amino acids. Germline V lookup: CDR1 MNHEY, CDR2 SVGEGT. The CDR3 here is CASSYIQEGPQHF. The CDR3 bases are TGTGCCAGCAGTTACATACAGGAGGGTCCCCAGCATTTT.

V is TRBV7-9 and J is TRBJ2-1; unclear D gene. Germline-derived CDR1 and CDR2 are SEHNR and FQNEAQ (reference sequence). CDR3 length equals 13 residues. Deletions cut 4 bases from V and 0 bases from J, with 4 bases between. The CDR3 region is CASSSSSYNEQFF. The CDR3 nucleotides read TGTGCCAGCAGCTCCAGCTCCTACAATGAGCAGTTCTTC.

Only a few counts were recorded for this clonotype. The chain employs TRBV29-1 and TRBJ2-6; weak D call: TRBD2 (5 bases). V lost 3 bases and J lost 3, with 12 bases in between. Germline values: CDR1 SQVTM, CDR2 ANQGSEA. The CDR3 has 15 amino acids. The CDR3 region has the DNA TGCAGCGTTGACGAGGGTTGGTTTGGGGCCAACGTCCTGACTTTC. It encodes CSVDEGWFGANVLTF. The full variable domain, its missing parts supplied by reference TRBV29-1 and TRBJ2-6, is SAVISQKPSRDICQRGTSLTIQCQVDSQVTMMFWYRQQPGQSLTLIATANQGSEATYESGFVIDKFPISRPNLTFSTLTVSNMSPEDSSIYLCSVDEGWFGANVLTFGAGSRLTVL.